One sample yielded the 5 T cell receptor beta chains listed below, sequenced in a study of blood T cell repertoires in COVID-19. Here immunoSEQ multiplex PCR was the method, and the copy in TCRdb shows in-frame clones only, minus some. Of about 96,000 clones in the sample, 84% are singletons; the top ten hold 15% to 20%. Material for sequencing was peripheral blood. Receptor source: a woman in her sixties with acute or convalescent COVID-19.

This chain joins TRBV20-1 and TRBJ1-4, with D unresolved. CDR1 is DFQATT and CDR2 is SNEGSKA in the germline V gene (reference sequence). This CDR3 has 11 residues. The ends were cut back, 1 base at V and 8 bases at J, with 5 bases in the middle. The CDR3 region has the DNA TGCAGTGCTAGAGGAGGCGAAAAACTGTTTTTT. Protein: CSARGGEKLFF.

The chain uses TRBV30 and TRBJ1-4; possible D gene TRBD1, 6 bases. V was trimmed by 5 bases and J by 6 bases, leaving 10 bases between them. CDR3 size: 12 residues. CDR1 and CDR2 from the germline V gene are GTSNPN and SVGIG (reference sequence). CDR3 nucleotide sequence: TGTGCCTGGGGACGGACAGATGAAAAACTGTTTTTT. It codes for CAWGRTDEKLFF.

The chain has TRBV18 and TRBJ1-1; D is possibly TRBD1 (6 bases). CDR1 and CDR2 (germline): KGHSH, LQKENI. This CDR3 is built from 13 residues. Trimming took off 5 bases at V and 3 bases at J, with 10 bases between the two ends. The CDR3 DNA follows: TGTGCCAGCTCAGGGACAAGGGACACTGAAGCTTTCTTT. Translation gives CASSGTRDTEAFF.

V gene TRBV30 combines with J gene TRBJ1-1; D possibly corresponds to TRBD1 (5 bases). Germline loops: CDR1 GTSNPN, CDR2 SVGIG (reference sequence). CDR3 length: 15 residues. V lost 6 bases to trimming and J lost 5 bases, with 22 bases between them. CDR3 in DNA: TGTGCCTGTACCGTTGGCTCCGGGGGGGGGACTGAAGCTTTCTTT. Protein product: CACTVGSGGGTEAFF.

The V gene is TRBV11-2, the J gene TRBJ1-5; 8 bases agree with TRBD1. CDR1 is SGHAT and CDR2 is FQNNGV in the germline V gene. V shed 2 bases and J 10 bases; nucleotides not matched to a gene: 10. The CDR3 consists of 15 residues. The CDR3 coding sequence is TGTGCCAGCAGCTTAAGTGGGACAGGAGAATTTCCCCAGCATTTT. Translated, it gives CASSLSGTGEFPQHF.